This TCR beta chain was sequenced in a study of shared clonotypes between healthy human individuals. This CDR3 has 15 amino acids. Losses at the gene ends were 3 bases for V and 1 base for J; bases not matched to a gene: 2. CDR1 and CDR2 from the germline V gene are SGHVS and FNYEAQ. Using immunoSEQ multiplex PCR, the repertoire was profiled, and TCRdb retains in-frame clones only, with some absent. The sample consists of approximately 2,000,000 clones, 80% to 95% of them appearing once. V gene TRBV7-6 combines with J gene TRBJ2-5; 10 bases line up with TRBD2. Sequenced sample: naive CD4+ T cells from PBMCs. Specified subset: CD45RA+ positively selected. The sequence was obtained from a man aged 18 to 29 in good health. Some clones in this sample may be carry-over from other donors' samples. The CDR3 spells CASSFRLAGQETQYF. The CDR3 DNA is TGTGCCAGCAGCTTTAGACTAGCGGGCCAAGAGACCCAGTACTTC.